Detailed here is one TCR beta chain. This entry belongs to a study of blood T cell repertoires in COVID-19. The CDR3 sequence is 14 residues long. Germline lookup yields CDR1 LNHDA and CDR2 SQIVND (reference sequence). V was clipped by 7 bases and J by 9 bases; unmatched bases: 9. Some clones are missing from TCRdb's copy, which holds only in-frame ones; the method was immunoSEQ multiplex PCR. The sample has about 150,000 clones; around 85% are singletons. This TCR was recovered from a man older than 75 with COVID-19, enrolled during active disease. The sequencing input was peripheral blood. The genes are TRBV19 and TRBJ1-5, with TRBD1 matching 10 bases. CDR3 nucleotides: TGTGCCAGTACCCCCTGGGGACAGGGGCCGCCCCAGCATTTT. Translation: CASTPWGQGPPQHF.